The 29 T cell receptor beta chains below come from one sample, sequenced in a study of shared clonotypes between healthy human individuals. Naive CD8 cells, CD45RO-negative and positively selected for CCR7, excluded terminally differentiated effector memory CD45RA+ cells. Sequenced by immunoSEQ multiplex PCR; TCRdb stores in-frame clones only, minus some. The sample includes about 2 million clones, approximately 94% of them seen just once. Sequenced input: naive CD8+ T cells sorted from blood. The receptor source for this set is a man aged 18 to 29 in good health.

The chain carries TRBV28 and TRBJ1-4; D unclear. The CDR3 length is 14 residues. Per the germline V gene, CDR1 is MDHEN and CDR2 is SYDVKM. V was trimmed by 9 bases and J by 0 bases, leaving 11 bases between them. The DNA of the CDR3 is TGTGCCAGTACTATGGTTGCAACTAATGAAAAACTGTTTTTT. Amino acid sequence: CASTMVATNEKLFF.

This clone was recorded only once. The genes are TRBV4-3 and TRBJ2-1; D unclear. The germline V and J ends were trimmed by 1 base and 0 bases, with 13 bases remaining between them. The germline gives CDR1 LGHNA, CDR2 YSLEER. This CDR3 contains 17 residues. The CDR3 nucleotides read TGCGCCAGCAGCCAAGTTTCCGGGCGAAGCTCCTACAATGAGCAGTTCTTC. Its translation: CASSQVSGRSSYNEQFF.

The V and J genes are TRBV2 and TRBJ2-3; D is unclear. V was pared by 4 bases and J by 1 base, with 18 bases between. Germline assignment: CDR1 SNHLY and CDR2 FYNNEI. The CDR3 spans 17 residues. CDR3 in amino acids: CASSAVPYQEGTDTQYF. CDR3 DNA: TGTGCCAGCAGTGCAGTACCGTATCAAGAAGGCACAGATACGCAGTATTTT.

The CDR3 bases are TGTGCCAGCAGCTCCCGGTTCTCGAACACCGGGGAGCTGTTTTTT. Translation gives CASSSRFSNTGELFF. The rearrangement links TRBV11-3 to TRBJ2-2; the D is unclear. Germline CDR1 reads SGHNT; CDR2 reads YENEEA. V lost 4 bases and J lost 0, with 9 bases in between. The CDR3 totals 15 residues.

The chain is built from TRBV28 and TRBJ1-2; no firm D call. Germline V CDR1 and CDR2: MDHEN, SYDVKM. The CDR3 has 13 amino acids. V lost 7 bases to trimming and J lost 6 bases, with 15 bases between them. The CDR3 bases are TGTGCCAGCAATCCGAGCGGGTTTGATGGCTACACCTTC. Amino acid sequence: CASNPSGFDGYTF.

The rearrangement joins TRBV14 to TRBJ2-3, with no clear D. Per the germline V gene, CDR1 is SGHDN and CDR2 is FVKESK. V lost 4 bases and J 0 bases, leaving 11 bases between the germline ends. This CDR3 region has 15 residues. As DNA, the CDR3 is TGTGCCAGCAGCCCCTTTGTGGGGAGCACAGATACGCAGTATTTT. Translation gives CASSPFVGSTDTQYF.

The chain uses TRBV29-1 and TRBJ1-2; D is perhaps TRBD1 (6 bases). This CDR3 is built from 15 residues. Germline CDR1 reads SQVTM; CDR2 reads ANQGSEA. V lost 6 bases and J 8 bases, leaving 25 bases between the germline ends. The CDR3 reads CSVPNLSDSPEGYTF. CDR3 nucleotides: TGCAGCGTCCCAAACCTCTCGGACAGTCCGGAGGGCTACACCTTC.

The gene calls are TRBV7-9 and TRBJ2-7; 7 bases match TRBD2. V was clipped by 5 bases and J by 0 bases; unmatched bases: 10. The CDR3 has 16 residues. Germline V gene lookup returns CDR1 SEHNR and CDR2 FQNEAQ (reference sequence). The CDR3 DNA sequence: TGTGCCAGCAGCCCCCCGCGGGGGTTTAGCTCCTACGAGCAGTACTTC. It translates to CASSPPRGFSSYEQYF.

This sequence joins TRBV25-1 and TRBJ2-3; D is possibly TRBD2 (6 bases). V lost 1 base and J 4 bases, leaving 18 bases between the germline ends. The CDR3 is made up of 17 amino acids. The germline V gene has CDR1 MGHDK and CDR2 SYGVNS. The CDR3: CASSEWSAGGEADTQYF. CDR3 nucleotides: TGTGCCAGCAGTGAATGGTCCGCCGGCGGGGAGGCAGATACGCAGTATTTT.

On this clone itself: Other DNA sequences within the sample encode an identical CDR3. The chain joins TRBV6-6 to TRBJ1-2, with 9 bases that match TRBD1. The germline V gene has CDR1 MNHNY and CDR2 SVGAGI (reference sequence). This CDR3 is built from 14 residues. J lost 8 bases, V lost 0 bases, and 4 bases had no gene match. The CDR3 nucleotides are TGTGCCAGCAGTTACTCGGGGGACAGGGACGGCTACACCTTC. Protein: CASSYSGDRDGYTF.

This chain links TRBV5-1 with TRBJ1-1; 7 bases agree with TRBD1. Germline V gene data show CDR1 as SGHRS and CDR2 as YFSETQ. The CDR3 has 15 amino acids. V gave up 4 bases and J gave up 2 bases; unmatched junction bases: 8. The CDR3 spells CASSPWDSGNTEAFF. The CDR3 nucleotides are TGCGCCAGCAGCCCCTGGGACAGTGGAAACACTGAAGCTTTCTTT.

The rearrangement joins TRBV5-4 to TRBJ2-7, with 10 bases identical to TRBD1. CDR1 and CDR2 from the germline V gene are SGHNT and YYREEE (reference sequence). Trimming took 3 bases from V and 4 from J; bases not matched to a gene: 4. CDR3 length: 14 amino acids. CDR3 protein: CASSSGTGEYEQYF. The DNA of the CDR3 is TGTGCCAGCAGCTCCGGGACAGGGGAGTACGAGCAGTACTTC.

This chain connects TRBV7-9 to TRBJ2-3; 9 bases map to TRBD2. Looked up from germline, CDR1 is SEHNR and CDR2 is FQNEAQ (reference sequence). This CDR3 contains 14 residues. With 1 base clipped from V and 5 bases from J, the junction kept 1 base outside the gene matches. CDR3 nucleotide sequence: TGTGCCAGCAGCTTAGAACTAGCGGGAGATACGCAGTATTTT. It specifies CASSLELAGDTQYF. The full variable domain, with the rest looked up from reference TRBV7-9 and TRBJ2-3, is DTGVSQNPRHKITKRGQNVTFRCDPISEHNRLYWYRQTLGQGPEFLTYFQNEAQLEKSRLLSDRFSAERPKGSFSTLEIQRTEQGDSAMYLCASSLELAGDTQYFGPGTRLTVL.

In DNA, the CDR3 is TGTGCCAGTAGTATAGCCGGACAGGGGGGCTACACCTTC. Protein product: CASSIAGQGGYTF. V is TRBV19 and J is TRBJ1-2; TRBD1 matches at 9 bases. Germline trimming cut 1 base from V and 8 bases from J; bases unmatched to any gene: 2. This CDR3 contains 13 residues. Germline-derived CDR1 and CDR2 are LNHDA and SQIVND (reference sequence).

This clone is a singleton in its sample. V is TRBV9 and J is TRBJ2-1; 7 bases line up with TRBD2. V lost 3 bases, J lost 8 bases, and 5 bases stayed unmatched. The CDR3 runs 13 residues. CDR1 and CDR2 from the germline V gene are SGDLS and YYNGEE. DNA for the CDR3: TGTGCCAGCAGCGAGGGACTACGCGATGAGCAGTTCTTC. Protein: CASSEGLRDEQFF.

This chain joins TRBV6-5 and TRBJ1-1; 7 bases align to TRBD1. This CDR3 is 13 amino acids long. Germline CDR1 reads MNHEY; CDR2 reads SVGAGI. V lost 6 bases and J lost 6; bases outside the gene matches: 7. The CDR3 DNA reads as TGTGCCAGCAGATCTACAGGGGACGCTGAAGCTTTCTTT. It encodes CASRSTGDAEAFF.

For the CDR3, the DNA is TGTGCCAGCAGCCCTGAATTGACTAGCGGGTATTTGACGCAGTATTTT. Encoded protein: CASSPELTSGYLTQYF. The rearrangement joins TRBV7-9 to TRBJ2-3, with 10 bases fitting TRBD2. Germline CDR1 reads SEHNR; CDR2 reads FQNEAQ (reference sequence). J lost 9 bases, V lost 5 bases, and 14 bases had no gene match. The CDR3 loop spans 16 amino acids.

With respect to this clone: This may stem from a read error, because a much larger clone lies one nucleotide away. This chain joins TRBV2 and TRBJ1-1; the D is unclear. Germline-derived CDR1 and CDR2 are SNHLY and FYNNEI. The CDR3 runs 11 residues. V shed 7 bases and J shed 0 bases, with 3 bases lying between them. The CDR3 region is CASMLNTEAFF. As DNA, the CDR3 is TGTGCCAGCATGCTGAACACTGAAGCTTTCTTT.

This clone has just one count. This chain joins TRBV30 and TRBJ2-7; D call uncertain. With 3 bases removed from V and 3 bases from J, the gap between germline ends came to 9 bases. The CDR3 loop spans 12 amino acids. CDR1 GTSNPN and CDR2 SVGIG come from the germline V gene (reference sequence). CDR3 in amino acids: CAWSLQRYEQYF. CDR3 DNA: TGTGCCTGGAGCCTACAGCGCTACGAGCAGTACTTC.

The chain combines TRBV6-5 with TRBJ1-1; TRBD1 might be the D (6 bases). This CDR3 is 16 amino acids long. Germline CDR1 MNHEY, CDR2 SVGAGI. Trimming pared 0 bases from V and 7 bases from J, leaving 18 bases between. DNA for the CDR3: TGTGCCAGCAGTTACTCGACACCGGGGGCGCCTAATGAAGCTTTCTTT. The encoded protein is CASSYSTPGAPNEAFF.

The rearrangement joins TRBV7-9 to TRBJ2-4, with D hard to call. The ends were cut back, 1 base at V and 9 bases at J, with 4 bases in the middle. The CDR3 is 11 amino acids. CDR1 and CDR2 from the germline V gene are SEHNR and FQNEAQ (reference sequence). This CDR3 reads CASSLGPIQYF. CDR3 coding DNA: TGTGCCAGCAGCTTAGGGCCCATTCAGTACTTC.

The chain links TRBV2 to TRBJ1-4, with a tentative D call TRBD1 (6 bases). CDR1 and CDR2 from the germline V gene are SNHLY and FYNNEI. The CDR3 is 14 residues long. The V end was cut by 7 bases, the J end by 3 bases, with 12 bases between. The DNA for the CDR3 is TGTGCCAGCACTCTGACAGGCCCTAATGAAAAACTGTTTTTT. It encodes CASTLTGPNEKLFF. The variable domain in full, completed from reference TRBV2 and TRBJ1-4, reads EPEVTQTPSHQVTQMGQEVILRCVPISNHLYFYWYRQILGQKVEFLVSFYNNEISEKSEIFDDQFSVERPDGSNFTLKIRSTKLEDSAMYFCASTLTGPNEKLFFGSGTQLSVL.

The chain has TRBV11-2 and TRBJ2-5; 12 bases line up with TRBD2. The J segment lost 4 bases and the V segment lost 5 bases, leaving 5 bases of the junction unmatched. The CDR3 runs 15 residues. Germline CDR1 and CDR2: SGHAT and FQNNGV. CDR3 bases: TGTGCCAGCAGCATCTCGACTAGCGGGAGAGAGACCCAGTACTTC. It is translated as CASSISTSGRETQYF.

The rearrangement uses TRBV6-4 and TRBJ2-3; 9 bases match TRBD2. CDR3 size: 15 residues. Trimming removed 4 bases from V and 0 bases from J; junction bases left unmatched: 2. Germline-derived CDR1 and CDR2 are MRHNA and SNTAGT. The CDR3 spells CASSAGTSSTDTQYF. The CDR3 DNA reads as TGTGCCAGCAGTGCCGGGACTAGCAGCACAGATACGCAGTATTTT.

This chain connects TRBV2 to TRBJ2-1, with 10 bases aligning to TRBD2. CDR3 length: 14 amino acids. V lost 8 bases and J lost 8; bases outside the gene matches: 9. The germline CDR1 and CDR2 sequences are SNHLY and FYNNEI. The CDR3 loop is CASPEASGSYEQFF. CDR3 nucleotides: TGTGCCAGCCCCGAGGCTAGCGGGAGTTATGAGCAGTTCTTC.

CDR3 in DNA: TGCAGCGTTGGAAGGGGACAGGGGGCGTACGAGCAGTACTTC. Translated, it gives CSVGRGQGAYEQYF. The J gene is TRBJ2-7, the V gene TRBV29-1, with 12 bases identical to TRBD1. This CDR3 contains 14 residues. Trimming cost V 4 bases and J 4 bases; bases outside gene matches: 5. Germline lookup yields CDR1 SQVTM and CDR2 ANQGSEA.

V and J are TRBV6-5 and TRBJ1-1; D gene unclear. Trimming cost V 10 bases and J 3 bases, with 9 bases left between them. Germline V gene data show CDR1 as MNHEY and CDR2 as SVGAGI. The CDR3 covers 11 residues. CDR3 in DNA: TGTGCCACCGATGAGTACACTGAAGCTTTCTTT. It encodes CATDEYTEAFF.

The gene calls are TRBV27 and TRBJ2-1, with D perhaps matching TRBD1 (6 bases). This CDR3 spans 16 amino acids. V was pared by 3 bases and J by 4 bases, with 16 bases between. Germline CDR1 is MNHEY and CDR2 is SMNVEV (reference sequence). CDR3 in DNA: TGTGCCAGCAGTTTTAGAGGGGGTTCCCTTTACAATGAGCAGTTCTTC. Amino acids: CASSFRGGSLYNEQFF.

The chain employs TRBV5-4 and TRBJ2-2; 9 nucleotides line up with TRBD1. CDR3 length equals 14 residues. Trimming took 4 bases from V and 7 from J; bases not matched to a gene: 5. Germline CDR1 reads SGHNT; CDR2 reads YYREEE (reference sequence). CDR3 region: CASSTQGASGELFF. Here the CDR3 DNA reads TGTGCCAGCAGCACACAGGGGGCGAGCGGGGAGCTGTTTTTT.